A single sample gave rise to the 9 T cell receptor beta chains below, sequenced in a study of T cell repertoires in cytomegalovirus infection. What these receptors recognize is not known. Each CDR3 protein is one row after TCRdb ran MiXCR on the reads. This sample has 100,000 to 150,000 distinct CDR3 sequences, with 20% to 30% found just once. The material sequenced was PBMCs, sequenced either directly or after in vitro stimulation (not recorded which). The receptors stem from a human donor in good health (CMV status not recorded). Some clones in this sample may be carry-over from other donors' samples.

The J gene is TRBJ1-2, the V gene TRBV28, with TRBD1 as a possible D gene (5 bases). The germline CDR1 and CDR2 sequences are MDHEN and SYDVKM. The V end lost 6 bases, the J end lost 5 bases, and 10 bases lay between the germline ends. The CDR3 length is 12 residues. The DNA of the CDR3 is TGTGCCAGCAGCAACGGGGGGTATGGCTACACCTTC. Translated: CASSNGGYGYTF.

The genes are TRBV12-3 or TRBV12-4 and TRBJ1-5; weak D call: TRBD1 (5 bases). V was cut by 2 bases and J by 0 bases, with 8 bases left in between. CDR3 length: 15 residues. CDR3 bases: TGTGCCAGCAGTTTAAGCGGGGGTAGCAATCAGCCCCAGCATTTT. Translated: CASSLSGGSNQPQHF.

On this clonotype itself: One end of the junction does not line up with germline, which may come from a read error. This rearrangement joins TRBV24-1 to TRBJ2-7; D uncertain. CDR1 and CDR2 (germline): KGHDR, SFDVKD. This CDR3 is 12 amino acids long. The CDR3 DNA reads as TGTGCCACCAGTGATTTGAACTCCCTCCTTGTCTTC. The encoded protein is CATSDLNSLLVF.

This clonotype was found many times. The chain has TRBV7-9 and TRBJ1-1; D is perhaps TRBD1 (5 bases). Germline V gene sequence: CDR1 SEHNR, CDR2 FQNEAQ (reference sequence). The CDR3 length is 14 residues. V dropped 5 bases and J dropped 2 bases, with 12 bases sitting between them. DNA of the CDR3: TGTGCCAGCAGCGCAGACAGAGCAAACACTGAAGCTTTCTTT. Its translation is CASSADRANTEAFF.

This chain joins TRBV20-1 and TRBJ1-6, with D unresolved. V lost 0 bases and J lost 10, with 19 bases in between. The germline V gene has CDR1 DFQATT and CDR2 SNEGSKA (reference sequence). This CDR3 contains 16 residues. CDR3 sequence reads: CSARDWKRGDESPLHF. As DNA, the CDR3 is TGCAGTGCTAGAGATTGGAAACGGGGAGACGAGTCACCCCTCCACTTT.

The genes are TRBV4-1 and TRBJ2-3; D gene uncertain. The CDR3 spans 16 residues. V dropped 3 bases and J dropped 1 base, with 14 bases sitting between them. Per the germline V gene, CDR1 is MGHRA and CDR2 is YSYEKL. The CDR3 is CASSHLERRGTDTQYF. For the CDR3, the DNA is TGCGCCAGCAGCCATTTAGAACGTAGGGGCACAGATACGCAGTATTTT.

The CDR3 DNA sequence: TGTGCCAGCAGTTACTCGTTTGTGAACACTGAAGCTTTCTTT. This sequence encodes CASSYSFVNTEAFF. The chain recombines TRBV6-6 with TRBJ1-1; D remains unclear. Germline CDR1 is MNHNY and CDR2 is SVGAGI (reference sequence). The CDR3 sequence is 14 residues long. Trimming shortened V by 0 bases and J by 0 bases, and 5 bases separated the two germline ends.

This clonotype was detected a few times. V is TRBV28 and J is TRBJ2-7; 9 positions match TRBD2. The germline gives CDR1 MDHEN, CDR2 SYDVKM. This CDR3 is built from 15 residues. V lost 3 bases to trimming and J lost 1 base; unmatched junction nucleotides: 4. This CDR3 is CASSFGTSRSYEQYV. The CDR3 DNA reads TGTGCCAGCAGTTTCGGGACTAGCAGATCCTACGAGCAGTACGTC.

This clonotype was seen many times. The chain is built from TRBV7-2 and TRBJ2-5; TRBD2 is a possible D gene (6 bases). Trimming pared 1 base from V and 1 base from J, leaving 10 bases between. Germline V gene data show CDR1 as SGHTA and CDR2 as FQGNSA. This CDR3 is built from 15 residues. In DNA, the CDR3 is TGTGCCAGCAGCTTAGTAACTAGCAGCCAAGAGACCCAGTACTTC. This encodes CASSLVTSSQETQYF. The whole variable domain, filled in from reference TRBV7-2 and TRBJ2-5, reads GAGVSQSPSNKVTEKGKDVELRCDPISGHTALYWYRQSLGQGLEFLIYFQGNSAPDKSGLPSDRFSAERTGGSVSTLTIQRTQQEDSAVYLCASSLVTSSQETQYFGPGTRLLVL.